This T cell receptor (beta chain) emerged from a study of T cell clones after liver transplantation. About the study: Liver transplant recipients had immunosuppression withdrawal attempted within 2 years. Blood was drawn pre-transplant, before withdrawal, and after full or failed withdrawal. The study's findings and limits: Small, mixed patient groups and varying post-transplant times limit these conclusions. The donor-reactive repertoire was only partly measurable in a couple of subjects, lacking donor cells.

Data came from immunoSEQ multiplex PCR; TCRdb stores just in-frame clones and leaves some out. This sample carries about 47,000 clones, about 90% of them seen once, and the ten largest clones take approximately 15%. Concerning this clone itself: The antigen remains undetermined.

V gave up 0 bases and J gave up 4 bases; unmatched junction bases: 7. From germline, CDR1 is MNHEY and CDR2 SMNVEV (reference sequence). The CDR3 is made up of 17 amino acids. The source material was CD8+ T cells from blood, sampled 12 months after liver transplant. The genes are TRBV27 and TRBJ2-1, with 9 bases fitting TRBD2. The sequence was collected from a human patient who received a liver transplant. Some T cells may be graft donor cells. The CDR3 sequence is CASSLSIGTSRYNEQFF. The CDR3 coding sequence is TGTGCCAGCAGTTTATCGATTGGGACTAGCCGTTACAATGAGCAGTTCTTC.